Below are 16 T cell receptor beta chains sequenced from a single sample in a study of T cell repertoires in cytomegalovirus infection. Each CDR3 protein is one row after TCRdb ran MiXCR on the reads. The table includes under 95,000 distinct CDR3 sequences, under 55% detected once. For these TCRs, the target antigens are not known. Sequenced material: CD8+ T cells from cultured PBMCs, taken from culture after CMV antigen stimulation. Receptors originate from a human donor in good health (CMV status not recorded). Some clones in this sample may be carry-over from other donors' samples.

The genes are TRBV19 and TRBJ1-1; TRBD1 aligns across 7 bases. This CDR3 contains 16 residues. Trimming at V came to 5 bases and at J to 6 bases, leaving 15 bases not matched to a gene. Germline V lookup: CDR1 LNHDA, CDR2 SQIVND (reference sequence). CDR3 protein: CASSLLVRTGSSEAFF. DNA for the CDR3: TGTGCCAGTAGTTTATTGGTCCGGACAGGCAGCTCTGAAGCTTTCTTT. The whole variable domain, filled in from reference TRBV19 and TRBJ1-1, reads DGGITQSPKYLFRKEGQNVTLSCEQNLNHDAMYWYRQDPGQGLRLIYYSQIVNDFQKGDIAEGYSVSREKKESFPLTVTSAQKNPTAFYLCASSLLVRTGSSEAFFGQGTRLTVV.

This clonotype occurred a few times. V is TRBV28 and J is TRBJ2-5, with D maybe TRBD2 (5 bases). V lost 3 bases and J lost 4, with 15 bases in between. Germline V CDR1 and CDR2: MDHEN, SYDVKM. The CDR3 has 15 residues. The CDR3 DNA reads TGTGCCAGCAGTTTGTACCCTCACGAGGGAGAGACCCAGTACTTC. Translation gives CASSLYPHEGETQYF.

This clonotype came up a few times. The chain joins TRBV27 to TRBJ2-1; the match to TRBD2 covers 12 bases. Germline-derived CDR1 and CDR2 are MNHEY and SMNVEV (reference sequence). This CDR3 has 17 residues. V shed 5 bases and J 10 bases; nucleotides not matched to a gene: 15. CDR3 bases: TGTGCCAGCAGTACCTTATTCCTAGCGGGAGGGCCCCGGGAGCAGTTCTTC. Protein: CASSTLFLAGGPREQFF.

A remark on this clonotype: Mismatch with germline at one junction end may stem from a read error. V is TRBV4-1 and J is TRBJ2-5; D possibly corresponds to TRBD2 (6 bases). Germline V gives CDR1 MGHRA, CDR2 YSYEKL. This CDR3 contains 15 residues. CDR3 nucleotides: TGTGCCAGCAGCCAAGAGGACCATAGCGGCGAGACCCAGTACTTC. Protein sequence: CASSQEDHSGETQYF.

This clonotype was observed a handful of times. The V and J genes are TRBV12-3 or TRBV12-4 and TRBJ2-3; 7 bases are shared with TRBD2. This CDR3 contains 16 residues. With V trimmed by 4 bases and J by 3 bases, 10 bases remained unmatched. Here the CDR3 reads CASSSGLVKVTDTQYF. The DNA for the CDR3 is TGTGCCAGCAGTTCTGGACTAGTGAAAGTGACAGATACGCAGTATTTT.

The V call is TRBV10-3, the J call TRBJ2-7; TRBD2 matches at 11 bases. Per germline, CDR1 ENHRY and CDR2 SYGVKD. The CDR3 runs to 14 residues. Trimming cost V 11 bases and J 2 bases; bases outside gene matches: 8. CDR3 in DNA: TGTGCCTCAAGGACTAGCGGGTGGCCCTACGAGCAGTACTTC. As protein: CASRTSGWPYEQYF.

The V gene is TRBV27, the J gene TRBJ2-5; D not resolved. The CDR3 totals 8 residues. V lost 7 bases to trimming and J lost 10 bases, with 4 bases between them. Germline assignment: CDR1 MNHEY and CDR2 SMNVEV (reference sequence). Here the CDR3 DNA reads TGTGCCAGCAAGGTCCAGTACTTC. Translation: CASKVQYF.

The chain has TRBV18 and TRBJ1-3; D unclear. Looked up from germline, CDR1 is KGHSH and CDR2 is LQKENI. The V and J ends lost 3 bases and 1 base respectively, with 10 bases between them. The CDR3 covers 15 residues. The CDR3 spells CASSPPKLSGNTIYF. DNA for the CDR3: TGTGCCAGCTCACCCCCGAAGCTTTCTGGAAACACCATATATTTT.

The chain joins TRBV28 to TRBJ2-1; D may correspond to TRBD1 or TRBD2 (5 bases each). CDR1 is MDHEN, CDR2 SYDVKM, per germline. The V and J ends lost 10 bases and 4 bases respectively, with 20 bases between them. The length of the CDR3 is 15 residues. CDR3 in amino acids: CATAPTRDGYNEQFF. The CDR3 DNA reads TGTGCCACCGCCCCTACTAGGGACGGGTACAATGAGCAGTTCTTC.

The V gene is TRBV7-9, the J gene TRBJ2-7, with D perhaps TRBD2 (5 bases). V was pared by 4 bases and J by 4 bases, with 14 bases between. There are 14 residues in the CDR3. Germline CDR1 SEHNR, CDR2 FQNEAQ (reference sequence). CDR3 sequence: CASSSGRTGYEQYF. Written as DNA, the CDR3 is TGTGCCAGCAGCTCGGGCCGAACGGGGTACGAGCAGTACTTC. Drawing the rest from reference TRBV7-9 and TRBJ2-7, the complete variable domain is DTGVSQNPRHKITKRGQNVTFRCDPISEHNRLYWYRQTLGQGPEFLTYFQNEAQLEKSRLLSDRFSAERPKGSFSTLEIQRTEQGDSAMYLCASSSGRTGYEQYFGPGTRLTVT.

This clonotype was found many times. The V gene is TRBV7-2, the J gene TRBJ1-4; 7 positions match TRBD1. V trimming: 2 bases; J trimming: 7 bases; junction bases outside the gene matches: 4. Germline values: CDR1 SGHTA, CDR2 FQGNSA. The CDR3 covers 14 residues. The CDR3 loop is CASSLLGGSEKLFF. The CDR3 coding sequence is TGTGCCAGCAGCTTACTAGGGGGCAGTGAAAAACTGTTTTTT.

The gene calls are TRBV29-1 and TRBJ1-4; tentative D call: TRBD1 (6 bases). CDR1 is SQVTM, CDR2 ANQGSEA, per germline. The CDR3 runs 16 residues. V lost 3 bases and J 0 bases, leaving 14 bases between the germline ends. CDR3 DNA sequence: TGCAGCGTTGAGGCGGAGGCAGGGGCAACTAATGAAAAACTGTTTTTT. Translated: CSVEAEAGATNEKLFF.

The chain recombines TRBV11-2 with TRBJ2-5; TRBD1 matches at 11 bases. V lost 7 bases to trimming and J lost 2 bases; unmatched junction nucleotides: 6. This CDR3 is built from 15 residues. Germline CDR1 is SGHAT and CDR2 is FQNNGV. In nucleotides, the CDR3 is TGTGCCAGCACCGGGACAGGGGGGGCTCAAGAGACCCAGTACTTC. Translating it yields CASTGTGGAQETQYF.

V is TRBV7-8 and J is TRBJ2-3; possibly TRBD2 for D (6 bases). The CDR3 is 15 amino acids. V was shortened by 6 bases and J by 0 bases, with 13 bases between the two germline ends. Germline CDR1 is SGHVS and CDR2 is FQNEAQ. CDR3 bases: TGTGCCAGCAGGGGACTTCAGGCTAGCACAGATACGCAGTATTTT. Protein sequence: CASRGLQASTDTQYF.

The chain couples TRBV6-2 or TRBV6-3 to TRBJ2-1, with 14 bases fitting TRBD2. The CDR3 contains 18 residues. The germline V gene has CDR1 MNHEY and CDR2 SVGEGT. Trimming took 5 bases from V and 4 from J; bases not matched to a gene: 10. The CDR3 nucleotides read TGTGCCAGCAGTAGTAGACTAGCGGGAGGGCCGACATACAATGAGCAGTTCTTC. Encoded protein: CASSSRLAGGPTYNEQFF.

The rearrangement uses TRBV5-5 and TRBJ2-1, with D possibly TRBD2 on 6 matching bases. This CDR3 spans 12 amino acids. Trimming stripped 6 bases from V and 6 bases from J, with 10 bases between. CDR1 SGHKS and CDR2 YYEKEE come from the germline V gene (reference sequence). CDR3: CASILGGNEQFF. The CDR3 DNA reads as TGTGCCAGCATCCTGGGGGGCAATGAGCAGTTCTTC.